This TCR beta chain is drawn from a study of response to subunit inactivated influenza vaccine. This CDR3 comprises 13 residues. The V and J ends lost 4 bases and 4 bases respectively, with 11 bases between them. CDR1 is SGHTA, CDR2 FQGNSA, per germline. Each CDR3 protein gets one entry after TCRdb re-called the RT-PCR reads with MiXCR. The sample records about 780,000 distinct CDR3 sequences, roughly 18% being singletons. The sample holds a few counts of this clonotype. The chain links TRBV7-2 to TRBJ2-7; D gene uncertain. The sequencing used PBMCs from blood, collected 4 to 6 days after vaccination. This receptor was taken from a man in his forties or fifties who received an inactivated influenza vaccine. In DNA, the CDR3 is TGTGCCAGCAGCTCCCCCCTCCGGTACGAGCAGTACTTC. Its translation is CASSSPLRYEQYF.